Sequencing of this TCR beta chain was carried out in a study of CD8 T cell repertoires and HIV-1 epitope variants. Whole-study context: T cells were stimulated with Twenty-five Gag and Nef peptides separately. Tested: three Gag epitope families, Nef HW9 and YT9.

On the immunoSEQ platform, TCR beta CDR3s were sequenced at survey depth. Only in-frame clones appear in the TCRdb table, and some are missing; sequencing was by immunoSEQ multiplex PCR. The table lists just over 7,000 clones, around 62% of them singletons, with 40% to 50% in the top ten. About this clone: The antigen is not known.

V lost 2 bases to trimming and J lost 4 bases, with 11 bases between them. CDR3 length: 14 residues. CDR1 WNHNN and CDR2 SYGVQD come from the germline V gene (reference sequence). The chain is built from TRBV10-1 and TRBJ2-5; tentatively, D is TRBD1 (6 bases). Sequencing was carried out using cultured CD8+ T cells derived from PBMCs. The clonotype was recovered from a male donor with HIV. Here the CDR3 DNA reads TGCGCCAGCAGTGAGACAACACAGGGAGAGACCCAGTACTTC. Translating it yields CASSETTQGETQYF.